This is a list of T cell receptor beta chains from one sample in a study of blood T cell repertoires in COVID-19. Profiled with immunoSEQ multiplex PCR; TCRdb holds only in-frame clones, not every one. The sample has 45,000 to 70,000 clones, 84% seen once. The sample comprised peripheral blood. All receptors derive from an elderly woman with acute or convalescent COVID-19. CDR3s leave out the opening cysteine and the closing phenylalanine or tryptophan. Clone size appears in some rows only: once, few, many, or a class for an expanded clone.

CDR3 protein,J gene,clone size,V gene
ASRGDRGSNQPQH,TRBJ1-5,-,TRBV2
ASSQTAETPETEAF,TRBJ1-1,-,TRBV3-1/TRBV3-2
ASSQDQGGTQY,TRBJ2-5,-,TRBV3-1/TRBV3-2
ASSNQGYGYT,TRBJ1-2,-,TRBV19
ASSYGGNRERGYT,TRBJ1-2,-,TRBV6-5
ASKKQGATNYGYT,TRBJ1-2,-,TRBV19
ASSSRRTGANYGYT,TRBJ1-2,-,TRBV7-8
ASSLYWAANTGELF,TRBJ2-2,-,TRBV7-6
ASSEQKLAGLYEQY,TRBJ2-7,-,TRBV2
ASSIDRTGGSYGYT,TRBJ1-2,-,TRBV6-6
AWSTGGSGQPQH,TRBJ1-5,-,TRBV30
AFRDRAQETQY,TRBJ2-5,-,TRBV3-1/TRBV3-2
AISESPGQGALRYGYT,TRBJ1-2,-,TRBV10-3
ASSYSTGVGFREY,TRBJ2-7,-,TRBV6-5
ASSSPGQGYGYT,TRBJ1-2,-,TRBV5-4
ASSDSLNLHYGYT,TRBJ1-2,-,TRBV2
ASSLTDSGNQPQH,TRBJ1-5,-,TRBV6-5
ASSHGTSGFTDTQY,TRBJ2-3,once,TRBV5-4
ASSPHRDISYEQY,TRBJ2-7,-,TRBV11-2
ASSEPSLSGTSPLH,TRBJ1-6,-,TRBV6-1
ASSETGSQH,TRBJ1-5,few,TRBV2
ASNPGGDYYGYT,TRBJ1-2,-,TRBV9
ASRTSGGEQY,TRBJ2-7,-,TRBV6-4
ASSQYLGASGGFNTGELF,TRBJ2-2,once,TRBV3-1/TRBV3-2
SASQRVPSYGYT,TRBJ1-2,-,TRBV20-1
ASSKGARQPQH,TRBJ1-5,-,TRBV19
ASSIRGQINSPLH,TRBJ1-6,-,TRBV19
ASSPGFYGYT,TRBJ1-2,-,TRBV5-1
ASSLGTSGGAGETQY,TRBJ2-5,once,TRBV5-4
ASSRTGTGDRYSNQPQH,TRBJ1-5,-,TRBV6-6
ASRKGIGRNTEAF,TRBJ1-1,-,TRBV21-1
AIGQGADTEAF,TRBJ1-1,-,TRBV2
ASRLITGDYGYT,TRBJ1-2,few,TRBV6-6
ASSVDRGTNSPLH,TRBJ1-6,few,TRBV5-1
ASSLSSGGGAKNIQY,TRBJ2-4,-,TRBV4-1
ASSQVVIRDTIY,TRBJ1-3,-,TRBV4-1
ASSLTGTGGINEQF,TRBJ2-1,-,TRBV5-1
ASSQRPGTGYSGANVLT,TRBJ2-6,once,TRBV3-1/TRBV3-2
ASSAGDRGREETQY,TRBJ2-5,-,TRBV9
ASSALSGFHNEQF,TRBJ2-1,-,TRBV19
ASSHRGGQGLEKLF,TRBJ1-4,-,TRBV5-1
ASDLGDIGSPLH,TRBJ1-6,-,TRBV6-6
SVTQGAHYGYT,TRBJ1-2,-,TRBV29-1
ASSVGRLGTQY,TRBJ2-5,-,TRBV9
ASSEARTGGAGYT,TRBJ1-2,once,TRBV6-1
ATSRAGGGGNQPQH,TRBJ1-5,-,TRBV15
ASSSASGGADTQY,TRBJ2-3,-,TRBV5-4
ASSPDSNQPQH,TRBJ1-5,-,TRBV18
ASSQVRGEDHYGYT,TRBJ1-2,few,TRBV14
ASRTSGGTQY,TRBJ2-5,-,TRBV19
ASSQADRRTEAF,TRBJ1-1,-,TRBV3-1/TRBV3-2
ASSIRTGGNQPQH,TRBJ1-5,-,TRBV19
ASSQDWTGVVEQY,TRBJ2-7,-,TRBV4-1